Given below is one T cell receptor (beta chain) in context. No cognate antigen has been identified for it. Base-call qualities are not available, and no considerably larger clone is one nucleotide away. These data belong to a study of shared clonotypes between healthy human individuals (dated by TCRdb to about 2020). Context from the whole study: A couple of women and three men aged 18 to 49 years were included in the cohort. To increase sequencing depth and limit assay-specific biases, TCR repertoire library preparation and sequencing were carried out by different laboratories using diverse techniques. The study deeply sequenced blood TCR repertoires of roughly five healthy adults to estimate repertoire size and the extent of clonotype sharing between individuals. For each donor, CD4 naive and CD4 memory were each given three plates, CD8 naive was given two plates, and CD8 memory was given one plate. Between about 0.94 and 8.9 billion PBMCs per donor were obtained by leukapheresis.

Healthy HIV-negative adults with no recently reported acute infections or vaccinations were included as donors. All donors were Caucasian adults living in Nashville, Tennessee, USA. CD4+ T cells were enriched by magnetic negative selection; naive cells were then positively selected on CD45RA, and the negative fraction formed the memory subset. Blood was obtained by leukapheresis, after which PBMCs were separated by Ficoll-Histopaque density gradient centrifugation and cryopreserved in liquid nitrogen vapor phase. Analytical flow cytometry was used to check the purity and quantity of every magnetically sorted T cell population. Genomic DNA was isolated from every sorted fraction and measured by UV absorbance on a Nanodrop 2000c. Using the deep immunoSEQ assay, multiplex PCR amplified TCR CDR3 regions from genomic DNA. For each cell subset, the extracted genomic DNA was distributed evenly across all wells of several immunoSEQ 96-well plates, and each plate served as one replicate. For sorted subsets, roughly 200 ng of genomic DNA, equivalent to 25,000 to 35,000 T cell genomes, went into each replicate PCR. Purified libraries were quantified with a Qubit 3.0 fluorometer, sized on a Bioanalyzer 2100, and re-quantified with the KAPA Library Quantification kit. Every immunoSEQ 96-well plate was sequenced on a dedicated single-read 150-cycle Illumina NextSeq 550 flow cell. The original methods were these. The immunoSEQ output contained only junctional sequences without quality scores, so filtering could not match that applied to full-length reads. To assign V/J genes and CDR3, sequences were annotated against IMGT germline references using PyIR, a Python wrapper for IgBLAST v1.9. Reads with weak V/J assignments (E-value above 1e-6), missing CDR3, stop codons, out-of-frame junctions, or ambiguous translated residues were removed. V3J clonotypes were defined by identical inferred V gene, J gene, and CDR3 amino acid sequence. Percentage overlap between repertoires was computed as shared unique clonotypes divided by the size of the smaller repertoire. Richness of each repertoire was evaluated using RTK rarefaction, the Chao1 estimator, and Recon v2.1 estimates of unobserved clonotypes. For all TCRbeta clonotypes obtained by the gDNA method from a few donors, generation probabilities were computed with OLGA. TCRdb provides this immuneACCESS table in a form limited to in-frame rearrangements. Some clones are lacking; in checked studies, under half of them reflect an unresolved V gene, and why the rest are absent is not known. That table gives V, J and clone size, and the DNA gave D and trimming. This sample lists 2.3 million or so clones; approximately 93% were detected once. Together, the top ten hold 0.39% of the sample.

The germline V gene encodes CDR1 MDHEN and CDR2 SYDVKM. The CDR3 measures 16 amino acids from cysteine to phenylalanine. The only DNA kept is the CDR3, 48 bases in frame from the first base. Trimmed from V: 1 base; trimmed from J: 7 bases; junction bases lacking a gene match: 5. Study-wide findings and limitations: Based on pairwise subsampling, the degree of clonotype sharing among donors was expected to be affected by sequencing depth. Incomplete sequencing was indicated by rarefaction of sorted-subset datasets, despite the large sequencing depth. Compared with non-shared clonotypes, clonotypes shared by all four sorted-subset donors had higher generation probabilities. Naive subsets generally had larger estimated clonotype richness than memory subsets did. The small number of donors limited the genetic and exposure-history diversity represented. Sampling was restricted to blood, and TCR repertoires in tissues likely differ from the TCR repertoires found in blood. About 4.5% of naive CD4, around 3.5% of naive CD8, about 2.5% of memory CD4, and 0.35% to 0.5% of memory CD8 clonotypes were shared across several donors.

The V and J segments used are TRBV28 and TRBJ2-2, with 11 bases aligning to TRBD2. This clonotype was obtained from a man between 18 and 35 years old in good health. Some clones in this sample may be carry-over from other donors' samples. The source material was naive CD4+ T cells from PBMCs. This specimen's cell subset or site label, interpreted: CD45RA+ positively selected. The bases are TGTGCCAGCAGTTTATTGGCTAGCGGGAGGATCGGGGAGCTGTTTTTT. It codes for CASSLLASGRIGELFF.